The 5 T cell receptor beta chains below come from one sample, sequenced in a study of T cell responses to AZD1222 COVID-19 vaccine. Clones were sequenced by immunoSEQ multiplex PCR, and TCRdb holds only the in-frame ones, with some missing. In the table there are roughly 130,000 clones, around 90% of which are singletons. The starting material was peripheral blood, obtained on day 0 of AZD1222 vaccination. These receptors all stem from an adult in good health.

This clone was picked up one time. J is TRBJ2-1 and V is TRBV7-3, with 8 nucleotides matching TRBD2. Germline V CDR1 and CDR2: SGHTA, FQGTGA. This CDR3 contains 16 residues. Trimming at V came to 0 bases and at J to 8 bases, leaving 9 bases not matched to a gene. The CDR3 loop reads CASSLTPGTSSHEQFF. The CDR3 bases are TGTGCCAGCAGCTTAACCCCCGGGACTAGTTCCCATGAGCAGTTCTTC.

The chain is built from TRBV5-1 and TRBJ1-1; 9 bases are a match to TRBD1. Looked up from germline, CDR1 is SGHRS and CDR2 is YFSETQ. This CDR3 comprises 15 residues. With V trimmed by 5 bases and J by 0 bases, 5 bases remained unmatched. The CDR3 is CASRGTGLVNTEAFF. The CDR3 nucleotides read TGCGCCAGCAGGGGGACAGGGTTGGTGAACACTGAAGCTTTCTTT.

The V call is TRBV5-1, the J call TRBJ2-3, with D perhaps matching TRBD1 (7 bases). CDR1 and CDR2 from the germline V gene are SGHRS and YFSETQ. V was clipped by 2 bases and J by 2 bases, with 12 bases between them. The CDR3 is made up of 15 amino acids. The chain's CDR3 is CASSFAGQYTDTQYF. The CDR3 DNA reads as TGCGCCAGCAGCTTTGCGGGACAGTACACAGATACGCAGTATTTT.

This clone was seen a single time. The rearrangement joins TRBV4-3 to TRBJ2-7; D is possibly TRBD1 (5 bases). The CDR3 contains 16 residues. CDR1 is LGHNA and CDR2 is YSLEER in the germline V gene. The germline V and J ends were trimmed by 0 bases and 6 bases, with 18 bases remaining between them. The CDR3, as DNA: TGCGCCAGCAGCCAAGATTTGTTAACAGGTGGTGTCGAGCAGTACTTC. Translated: CASSQDLLTGGVEQYF.

The chain is built from TRBV7-2 and TRBJ2-3; 7 bases line up with TRBD1. Germline CDR1 is SGHTA and CDR2 is FQGNSA. V lost 7 bases to trimming and J lost 2 bases; unmatched junction nucleotides: 9. The CDR3 has 15 residues. The CDR3 DNA is TGTGCCAGCACCGCCGGGACAGCAGACACAGATACGCAGTATTTT. This codes for CASTAGTADTDTQYF.